One sample yielded the 12 T cell receptor beta chains listed below, sequenced in a study of CD8+ T cells in alopecia areata. RNA was isolated and reverse transcribed to cDNA, the sequencing template. Clones were read by immunoSEQ multiplex PCR, and TCRdb kept only the in-frame ones, dropping some. This repertoire shows under 65,000 clones, 44% found once; its top ten account for roughly 51%. The sample taken for sequencing was NKG2D-low CD8+ T cells sorted from blood. The receptors come from a human donor with alopecia areata.

The chain employs TRBV7-2 and TRBJ1-1; 7 bases agree with TRBD1. Germline CDR1 SGHTA, CDR2 FQGNSA. With 1 base clipped from V and 1 base from J, the junction kept 0 bases outside the gene matches. This CDR3 is 14 amino acids long. CDR3 coding DNA: TGTGCCAGCAGCTTAGGGACAGGGAACACTGAAGCTTTCTTT. Its translation: CASSLGTGNTEAFF.

CDR3 protein: CASSPSYGELFF. The CDR3 DNA reads TGCGCCAGCAGCCCCTCTTACGGGGAGCTGTTTTTT. The V call is TRBV4-1, the J call TRBJ2-2; no firm D call. Germline V CDR1 and CDR2: MGHRA, YSYEKL. The V end lost 4 bases, the J end lost 7 bases, and 7 bases lay between the germline ends. The CDR3 sequence is 12 residues long.

The V and J genes are TRBV13 and TRBJ2-4; unclear D gene. The CDR3 sequence is 16 residues long. The ends were cut back, 4 bases at V and 3 bases at J, with 16 bases in the middle. Germline CDR1 PRHDT, CDR2 FYEKMQ (reference sequence). CDR3 protein: CASSSSEARDKNIQYF. The CDR3 coding sequence is TGTGCCAGCAGCTCCAGCGAGGCACGAGACAAAAACATTCAGTACTTC.

This chain links TRBV4-3 with TRBJ2-1; 9 bases map to TRBD2. The CDR3 loop spans 16 amino acids. V trimming: 0 bases; J trimming: 9 bases; junction bases outside the gene matches: 9. The germline V gene encodes CDR1 LGHNA and CDR2 YSLEER. CDR3 sequence reads: CASSQDPAGGNSEQFF. In DNA, the CDR3 is TGCGCCAGCAGCCAAGATCCGGCGGGAGGGAATTCTGAGCAGTTCTTC.

This sequence joins TRBV6-5 and TRBJ2-1, with no clear D. The CDR3 extends over 13 amino acids. The V end was cut by 4 bases, the J end by 6 bases, with 10 bases between. Germline CDR1 reads MNHEY; CDR2 reads SVGAGI. CDR3 residues: CASSFTLGNEQFF. Written as DNA, the CDR3 is TGTGCCAGCAGTTTCACCCTGGGCAATGAGCAGTTCTTC.

The rearrangement links TRBV9 to TRBJ2-3; D call uncertain. Germline CDR1 SGDLS, CDR2 YYNGEE. The ends were cut back, 3 bases at V and 4 bases at J, with 15 bases in the middle. The length of the CDR3 is 15 residues. DNA of the CDR3: TGTGCCAGCAGCGCCGCCAATCGCGACGCAGATACGCAGTATTTT. It is translated as CASSAANRDADTQYF.

Only a few counts were recorded for this clone. This chain uses TRBV4-1 with TRBJ2-1; 10 bases match TRBD2. Germline-derived CDR1 and CDR2 are MGHRA and YSYEKL. The CDR3 is 16 amino acids. V gave up 6 bases and J gave up 4 bases; unmatched junction bases: 9. CDR3 nucleotide sequence: TGCGCCAGCAGAAGGGCGGGGACTAGCGAGTACAATGAGCAGTTCTTC. It is translated as CASRRAGTSEYNEQFF.

This clone was counted at least ten times. This sequence joins TRBV28 and TRBJ1-5; no clear D. The CDR3 has 15 residues. V shed 6 bases and J shed 4 bases, with 16 bases lying between them. Per germline, CDR1 MDHEN and CDR2 SYDVKM. CDR3 coding DNA: TGTGCCAGCAGCGTCTTTCGGGGTGGGAATCAGCCCCAGCATTTT. It yields the protein CASSVFRGGNQPQHF.

This clone was counted a few times. The J gene is TRBJ1-2, the V gene TRBV29-1; D unclear. The CDR3 length is 13 residues. The germline gives CDR1 SQVTM, CDR2 ANQGSEA. V was cut by 3 bases and J by 1 base, with 9 bases left in between. CDR3 nucleotides: TGCAGCGTTGAGTTCGAGAATAACTATGGCTACACCTTC. Protein product: CSVEFENNYGYTF. Drawing the rest from reference TRBV29-1 and TRBJ1-2, the complete variable domain is SAVISQKPSRDICQRGTSLTIQCQVDSQVTMMFWYRQQPGQSLTLIATANQGSEATYESGFVIDKFPISRPNLTFSTLTVSNMSPEDSSIYLCSVEFENNYGYTFGSGTRLTVV.

This clone was observed once. This chain links TRBV9 with TRBJ2-1, with a tentative D call TRBD2 (5 bases). The germline V and J ends were trimmed by 0 bases and 7 bases, with 5 bases remaining between them. The CDR3 loop spans 12 amino acids. Germline lookup yields CDR1 SGDLS and CDR2 YYNGEE. This CDR3 reads CASSVGRNEQFF. The CDR3 DNA follows: TGTGCCAGCAGCGTAGGGAGGAATGAGCAGTTCTTC. Variable domain in full (rest from reference TRBV9 and TRBJ2-1): DSGVTQTPKHLITATGQRVTLRCSPRSGDLSVYWYQQSLDQGLQFLIQYYNGEERAKGNILERFSAQQFPDLHSELNLSSLELGDSALYFCASSVGRNEQFFGPGTRLTVL.

The genes are TRBV9 and TRBJ1-1; TRBD1 is a possible D gene (5 bases). Trimming took off 0 bases at V and 7 bases at J, with 16 bases between the two ends. The CDR3 sequence is 15 residues long. Germline CDR1 SGDLS, CDR2 YYNGEE. The CDR3 region is CASSVVGVPLGEAFF. In DNA form, the CDR3 reads TGTGCCAGCAGCGTAGTGGGGGTCCCGTTAGGTGAAGCTTTCTTT.

This clone appeared a few times. J is TRBJ2-7 and V is TRBV7-9; TRBD2 matches 8 bases. Germline V gene sequence: CDR1 SEHNR, CDR2 FQNEAQ (reference sequence). V was pared by 2 bases and J by 7 bases, with 13 bases of the junction left unmatched. The CDR3 has 16 amino acids. CDR3 region: CASSLPRGGPVEEQYF. DNA of the CDR3: TGTGCCAGCAGCTTACCCCGGGGGGGGCCTGTTGAGGAGCAGTACTTC.